These T cell receptor beta chains were read from a single sample in a study of blood T cell repertoires in COVID-19. Measured with immunoSEQ multiplex PCR; TCRdb has only the in-frame clones, and not every one. Of around 74,000 clones in the sample, approximately 90% are singletons; the top ten hold 4.6%. The sequencing input was peripheral blood. These receptors were collected from a man aged 50-60 years with active COVID-19. Both conserved end residues are part of each CDR3. D genes are given only for firm matches. Clone size is given for some rows only: seen once, a few or many times, or a class if the clone is expanded.

size,V,J,D,DNA,CDR3
NA,TRBV21-1,TRBJ1-5,NA,TGTGCCAGCCGGTGGTATCAGCCCCAGCATTTT,CASRWYQPQHF
NA,TRBV27,TRBJ2-3,TRBD2,TGTGCCAGCCGAGGCCTAGCGGGAAATACAGATACGCAGTATTTT,CASRGLAGNTDTQYF
NA,TRBV4-2,TRBJ1-5,NA,TGTGCCAGCAGCCTCTTAACTGTGGGCAGCAATCAGCCCCAGCATTTT,CASSLLTVGSNQPQHF
NA,TRBV6-5,TRBJ2-3,TRBD2,TGTGCCACGGGGGGTGTGGGTACAGATACGCAGTATTTT,CATGGVGTDTQYF
NA,TRBV5-1,TRBJ2-1,TRBD1,TGCGCCAGCAGCCGATTTTCGACAGGGAATTACAATGAGCAGTTCTTC,CASSRFSTGNYNEQFF
NA,TRBV12-5,TRBJ2-7,TRBD2,TGTGCTAGTGGTTTGGTACTGGGAGGGGTCCACTACGAGCAGTACTTC,CASGLVLGGVHYEQYF
NA,TRBV6-2/TRBV6-3,TRBJ2-1,TRBD2,TGTGCCAGCAGTTACGACCTAGCGGGAGGGAGGATTAATAATGAGCAGTTCTTC,CASSYDLAGGRINNEQFF
NA,TRBV11-2,TRBJ2-1,TRBD2,TGTGCCAGCAGGCACTCCGGGGGGGACTACAATGAGCAGTTCTTC,CASRHSGGDYNEQFF
few,TRBV7-9,TRBJ2-7,NA,TGTGCCAGCAGCTTGATGGGCTCATACGAGCAGTACTTC,CASSLMGSYEQYF
NA,TRBV13,TRBJ1-4,NA,TGTGCCAGCAGCCGCAGTCAGGATGAAAAACTGTTTTTT,CASSRSQDEKLFF
NA,TRBV7-2,TRBJ1-2,TRBD1,TGTGCCAGCACGGGACAGGGGAACTATGGCTACACCTTC,CASTGQGNYGYTF
NA,TRBV10-3,TRBJ1-1,TRBD1,TGTGCCATCAGTACGACAGGGGTGAACACTGAAGCTTTCTTT,CAISTTGVNTEAFF
NA,TRBV2,TRBJ1-4,NA,TGTGCCAGCAGTGTATCTAACAGGGCAACTAATGAAAAACTGTTTTTT,CASSVSNRATNEKLFF
NA,TRBV6-1,TRBJ2-1,NA,TGTGCCAGCAGTGAAATGTTCTCGAGGAATGAGCAGTTCTTC,CASSEMFSRNEQFF
few,TRBV6-5,TRBJ2-1,TRBD2,TGTGCCAGCAGAAAACTAGCGGGAGAGTCGCATGAGCAGTTCTTC,CASRKLAGESHEQFF
NA,TRBV5-5,TRBJ2-7,TRBD2,TGTGCCAGCAGCTTGTCGGGGGGACTCTACGAGCAGTACTTC,CASSLSGGLYEQYF
NA,TRBV24-1,TRBJ1-5,NA,TGTGCCACCAGTGACTCCAATCAGCCCCAGCATTTT,CATSDSNQPQHF
NA,TRBV27,TRBJ2-5,NA,TGTGCCAGCTCCCCCCGCAGGGAAGAGACCCAGTACTTC,CASSPRREETQYF
NA,TRBV19,TRBJ2-2,TRBD1,TGTGCCAGTAGTAGACAGGGGGGCCGCACCGGGGAGCTGTTTTTT,CASSRQGGRTGELFF
NA,TRBV28,TRBJ2-2,NA,TGTGCCAGCACGGCTCCGGGGGTTTCCGGGGAGCTGTTTTTT,CASTAPGVSGELFF
NA,TRBV28,TRBJ1-5,NA,TGTGCCAGCAGTACCCCAACAGGACGCAATCAGCCCCAGCATTTT,CASSTPTGRNQPQHF
NA,TRBV18,TRBJ1-1,TRBD1,TGTGCCAGCTCTGAAAACAGGGGTGCTGAAGCTTTCTTT,CASSENRGAEAFF
NA,TRBV19,TRBJ2-1,NA,TGTGCCAGCTGGGGCCCAGTTGCCCACTCCCACCACAATGAGCAGTTCTTC,CASWGPVAHSHHNEQFF
NA,TRBV28,TRBJ2-7,TRBD1,TGTGCCAGCAGGCCCCGGGACAGGGCCTACGAGCAGTACTTC,CASRPRDRAYEQYF
once,TRBV11-2,TRBJ2-5,NA,TGTGCCAGCAGCCTCAAAGGCCGCCCAGAACCCCGGGGGGCGGAGACCCAGTACTTC,CASSLKGRPEPRGAETQYF
once,TRBV29-1,TRBJ1-4,NA,TGCAGCGTTCTACAGGCAACTAATGAAAAACTGTTTTTT,CSVLQATNEKLFF
NA,TRBV18,TRBJ1-6,NA,TGTGCCAGCTCACCGACCGCCGCGGGGGGTAATTCACCCCTCCACTTT,CASSPTAAGGNSPLHF
NA,TRBV28,TRBJ2-5,NA,TGTGCCAGCAGCCCCGCTCCGGGTTTTGATGGGGAGACCCAGTACTTC,CASSPAPGFDGETQYF
NA,TRBV28,TRBJ1-1,NA,TGTGCCAGCAGTTTACAGATGAACACTGAAGCTTTCTTT,CASSLQMNTEAFF
once,TRBV5-1,TRBJ2-3,NA,TGCGCCAGCCGGCCGCCCCAGGGATTTCCCGATACGCAGTATTTT,CASRPPQGFPDTQYF
NA,TRBV15,TRBJ1-2,TRBD1,TGTGCCACCAGCAGAGCGACAGGGGTTGACTATGGCTACACCTTC,CATSRATGVDYGYTF
NA,TRBV6-2/TRBV6-3,TRBJ1-2,TRBD1,TGTGCCAGCAGTTGGACAGGGGAATATGGCTACACCTTC,CASSWTGEYGYTF
NA,TRBV11-2,TRBJ2-1,NA,TGTGCCAGCACCTTGTCTCGGAGCCCCGATGAGCAGTTCTTC,CASTLSRSPDEQFF
NA,TRBV19,TRBJ2-1,TRBD2,TGTGCCAGTAGTCCGGGACTAGCGGGGGGGCCTCTGTACAATGAGCAGTTCTTC,CASSPGLAGGPLYNEQFF
NA,TRBV19,TRBJ2-7,TRBD2,TGTGCCAGTAGTATCGAACTAGCGGGAAACGAGCAGTACTTC,CASSIELAGNEQYF
NA,TRBV18,TRBJ2-3,TRBD2,TGTGCCAGCTCACCACCTCGGTCTAGCGGAGGGGATACGCAGTATTTT,CASSPPRSSGGDTQYF
NA,TRBV14,TRBJ1-1,TRBD1,TGTGCCAGCAGCCGGACAGGGTACACTGAAGCTTTCTTT,CASSRTGYTEAFF
NA,TRBV7-8,TRBJ1-2,TRBD1,TGTGCCAGCAGCTTAAGGGCCGACAGGGGGCCGTACACCTTC,CASSLRADRGPYTF
NA,TRBV4-1,TRBJ1-1,NA,TGCGCCAGCAGCCAGCAGGGTTTACGGAACACTGAAGCTTTCTTT,CASSQQGLRNTEAFF
NA,TRBV14,TRBJ2-7,TRBD2,TGTGCCAGCCGGACTAGCGGGACCTACGAGCAGTACTTC,CASRTSGTYEQYF
NA,TRBV24-1,TRBJ2-6,TRBD1,TGTGCCACCAGTGATGTCCGGGACAGGGAAGACTCTGGGGCCAACGTCCTGACTTTC,CATSDVRDREDSGANVLTF
once,TRBV4-2,TRBJ2-7,NA,TGTGCCAGCAGCCCTCTTACGGCTTTTGCTAGGAGTTACGAGCAGTACTTC,CASSPLTAFARSYEQYF
NA,TRBV27,TRBJ2-3,TRBD2,TGTGCCAGCAGTCCACTAGCGGGTCCGGCCACAGATACGCAGTATTTT,CASSPLAGPATDTQYF
NA,TRBV27,TRBJ1-5,NA,TGTGCCAGCAGTAGCTCCCCCTTGGCCCAGCATTTT,CASSSSPLAQHF
NA,TRBV9,TRBJ1-1,TRBD1,TGTGCCAGCAGCACCTCAGGGGGCGCGTGGACTGAAGCTTTCTTT,CASSTSGGAWTEAFF
NA,TRBV28,TRBJ1-4,NA,TGTGCCAGCAGTTTATCCGGCCAGGGGCAGGATACTTCCGACAAACTGTTTTTT,CASSLSGQGQDTSDKLFF
NA,TRBV9,TRBJ2-2,TRBD2,TGTGCCAGCAGCGTCACGTGGCTAGCGGGGGGTCTGGGCACCGGGGAGCTGTTTTTT,CASSVTWLAGGLGTGELFF
medium-sized,TRBV11-3,TRBJ2-7,NA,TGTGCCAGCAGCTTGGGCGGGGGCCGAACCTACGAGCAGTACTTC,CASSLGGGRTYEQYF
NA,TRBV28,TRBJ2-7,TRBD1,TGTGCCAGCAGTTTGTGGACAGGGGGCGCATACGAGCAGTACTTC,CASSLWTGGAYEQYF
NA,TRBV5-4,TRBJ1-4,NA,TGTGCCAGCAGCGCTGGGGGGTCGGGAGAGTTACTGTTTTTT,CASSAGGSGELLFF
once,TRBV27,TRBJ2-4,TRBD1,TGTGCCAGCAGTTTCGACAGGGGAAACATTCAGTACTTC,CASSFDRGNIQYF
NA,TRBV5-1,TRBJ1-2,TRBD1,TGCGCCAGCAGCTCGGGACAGGGACCCTCCTATGGCTACACCTTC,CASSSGQGPSYGYTF
few,TRBV19,TRBJ1-5,NA,TGTGCCAGTAGTGGAGGGAGTGGAAATCAGCCCCAGCATTTT,CASSGGSGNQPQHF
NA,TRBV7-2,TRBJ2-1,TRBD2,TGTGCCAGCAGCTTAGGAGCGGGGGCCATCTACAATGAGCAGTTCTTC,CASSLGAGAIYNEQFF